The T cell receptor beta chain under discussion was sequenced for a study of blood T cell repertoires in COVID-19. The wider study: The study drew acute and convalescent COVID-19 samples from the United States, Italy and Spain. The analysed material was cDNA or gDNA that came from T cells, B-cell-depleted T cells, or PBMCs.

The table came from immunoSEQ multiplex PCR; TCRdb's copy has only in-frame clones and leaves some out. This table has about 140,000 clones, about 87% appearing once. The material sequenced was peripheral blood. This TCR came from a man aged 55-75 years with active or convalescent COVID-19.

The CDR3, as DNA: TGTGCCAGCAGTGCCGTGACAGGCCCGAGGACTGAAGCTTTCTTT. Translation gives CASSAVTGPRTEAFF. This chain uses TRBV27 with TRBJ1-1; D is perhaps TRBD1 (6 bases). Germline CDR1 reads MNHEY; CDR2 reads SMNVEV (reference sequence). V was trimmed by 5 bases and J by 5 bases, leaving 18 bases between them. The CDR3 spans 15 residues.